A selection of T cell receptor beta chains follows, all from one sample in a study of control samples from healthy donors and cancer patients. Here immunoSEQ multiplex PCR was the method, and the copy in TCRdb shows in-frame clones only, minus some. The data hold around 130,000 clones, with nearly 90% observed a single time. The sequencing input was blood. Every receptor here comes from a man aged 45 to 65 in good health. The CDR3 runs from the conserved cysteine through the conserved F or W. Fields, in order: clone size, D gene, J gene, V gene, CDR3 DNA, CDR3 protein. The D gene is left open where the match is weak. The listing skips clone size in some rows; elsewhere it reads once, few, many or a size class.

NA NA TRBJ1-2 TRBV30 TGTGCCTGGAGTGCCCTCCACGCCCTTTACTTATATGGCTACACCTTC CAWSALHALYLYGYTF
NA NA TRBJ1-2 TRBV5-4 TGTGCCAGCAGCTTGGAGTCTGGCTATGGCTACACCTTC CASSLESGYGYTF
NA NA TRBJ1-2 TRBV28 TGTGCTACGGATAAGGGGGTGTTGGGGTATGGCTACACCTTC CATDKGVLGYGYTF
NA NA TRBJ1-4 TRBV28 TGTGCCAGCAGTTCCTCAACTAATGAAAAACTGTTTTTT CASSSSTNEKLFF
NA TRBD1 TRBJ1-2 TRBV4-1 TGCGCCAGCAGCCACGAACACAGGGGGAACTATGGCTACACCTTC CASSHEHRGNYGYTF
NA TRBD1 TRBJ2-3 TRBV19 TGTGCCAGTAGCAGGGGACAGGGAACAGATACGCAGTATTTT CASSRGQGTDTQYF
few NA TRBJ1-6 TRBV27 TGTGCCAGCAGTTTACGGCTTAGGTCACCCCTCCACTTT CASSLRLRSPLHF
NA TRBD1 TRBJ1-2 TRBV5-4 TGTGCCAGCAGCACCGACAGGGTGAACTATGGCTACACCTTC CASSTDRVNYGYTF
NA NA TRBJ2-3 TRBV2 TGTGCCAGCACCGAAGGGGGGGCTCCAGATACGCAGTATTTT CASTEGGAPDTQYF
NA NA TRBJ1-2 TRBV15 TGTGCCACCAGCAGAGGTGGGTTAGGCTACACCTTC CATSRGGLGYTF
NA TRBD1 TRBJ1-2 TRBV3-1/TRBV3-2 TGTGCCAGCAGCCAAGGTGTCCAGGGGGCCGGCTATGGCTACACCTTC CASSQGVQGAGYGYTF
NA NA TRBJ2-7 TRBV29-1 TGCAGCGTTGGTGGCACCCCCTACGAGCAGTACTTC CSVGGTPYEQYF
NA TRBD2 TRBJ2-1 TRBV19 TGTGCCAGTAGTATACCCGGGGGGGTTATCTCCTACAATGAGCAGTTCTTC CASSIPGGVISYNEQFF
NA NA TRBJ1-2 TRBV28 TGTGCCAGCAGTGCAATTTTTGACGCGATAGATTCAGGGGCCTATGGCTACACCTTC CASSAIFDAIDSGAYGYTF
NA NA TRBJ2-2 TRBV27 TGTGCCAGCCAGTGGGCCGGGGAGCTGTTTTTT CASQWAGELFF
NA NA TRBJ2-7 TRBV19 TGTGCCAGTAGTCCCCATGGGGGCTACGAGCAGTACTTC CASSPHGGYEQYF
NA NA TRBJ2-2 TRBV19 TGTGCCAGTAGCATTAAACAACACGTCGGGTTTGGCACCGGGGAGCTGTTTTTT CASSIKQHVGFGTGELFF
once NA TRBJ2-7 TRBV4-1 TGCGCCAGCAGCCAGACCCTTAGCTCCTACGAGCAGTACTTC CASSQTLSSYEQYF
NA TRBD2 TRBJ2-1 TRBV11-2 TGTGCCAGCAGCTGGACTAGCGGGGGGGCAGTTGAGCAGTTCTTC CASSWTSGGAVEQFF
NA TRBD1 TRBJ1-2 TRBV18 TGTGCCAGCTCACGAGGGACAGGGGTTAACTATGGCTACACCTTC CASSRGTGVNYGYTF
few TRBD2 TRBJ2-7 TRBV2 TGTGCCAGCAGTGTTGGCCGGACTAGCGTAGCCTACGAGCAGTACTTC CASSVGRTSVAYEQYF
NA NA TRBJ1-6 TRBV5-1 TGCGCCAGCAGCCCTCTAGGGGGAGTAGGGTCACCCCTCCACTTT CASSPLGGVGSPLHF
NA NA TRBJ1-2 TRBV20-1 TGCAGTGCGAGTGAACCAGGCCGATTTAACTATGGCTACACCTTC CSASEPGRFNYGYTF
NA NA TRBJ1-4 TRBV5-1 TGCGCCAGCACCCTTCCGGGGGGCCTTAATGAAAAACTGTTTTTT CASTLPGGLNEKLFF
NA NA TRBJ1-4 TRBV19 TGTGCCAGTACTCTCGACAGCGGCCTCGTTGAAAAACTGTTTTTT CASTLDSGLVEKLFF
NA NA TRBJ1-6 TRBV7-9 TGTGCCAGCAGCTTAAACGCAGATTCACCCCTCCACTTT CASSLNADSPLHF
NA TRBD1 TRBJ1-2 TRBV7-9 TGTGCCAGCAGCGTAGGGACAGGAGATGGCTACACCTTC CASSVGTGDGYTF
many NA TRBJ1-5 TRBV7-7 TGTGCTAGCAGCTTAGGGATGGATCAGCCCCAGCATTTT CASSLGMDQPQHF